The 15 T cell receptor beta chains below all came from one sample that was sequenced in a study of metastatic and nonmetastatic thyroid tumors. TCRdb reprocessed the PCR reads using MiXCR. The repertoire holds 55,000 or so clones, approximately 17% seen once, with approximately 3% in the top ten. No patient had received any treatment before thyroid surgery. The source material was blood. The receptors stem from a female donor with papillary thyroid cancer or a benign thyroid nodule (not recorded which). Some clones in this sample may be carry-over from other donors' samples.

Written as DNA, the CDR3 is TGTGCCAGCAGTGAATTGTATCCAGCCAACACCGGGGAGCTGTTTTTT. Protein sequence: CASSELYPANTGELFF. The J gene is TRBJ2-2, the V gene TRBV2; no clear D. Trimming pared 2 bases from V and 2 bases from J, leaving 12 bases between. CDR3 length: 16 amino acids. Germline CDR1 reads SNHLY; CDR2 reads FYNNEI. The full variable domain, with the rest looked up from reference TRBV2 and TRBJ2-2, is EPEVTQTPSHQVTQMGQEVILRCVPISNHLYFYWYRQILGQKVEFLVSFYNNEISEKSEIFDDQFSVERPDGSNFTLKIRSTKLEDSAMYFCASSELYPANTGELFFGEGSRLTVL.

This clone has ten or more counts. This chain uses TRBV7-9 with TRBJ2-3; weak D call: TRBD1 (5 bases). Per the germline V gene, CDR1 is SEHNR and CDR2 is FQNEAQ (reference sequence). The CDR3 sequence is 15 residues long. The V end was cut by 4 bases, the J end by 2 bases, with 13 bases between. The chain's CDR3 is CASSSWGEITDTQYF. Written as DNA, the CDR3 is TGTGCCAGCAGCTCTTGGGGCGAGATCACAGATACGCAGTATTTT. Using reference TRBV7-9 and TRBJ2-3 for the parts outside the CDR3, the full variable domain is DTGVSQNPRHKITKRGQNVTFRCDPISEHNRLYWYRQTLGQGPEFLTYFQNEAQLEKSRLLSDRFSAERPKGSFSTLEIQRTEQGDSAMYLCASSSWGEITDTQYFGPGTRLTVL.

This clone was detected many times. The chain has TRBV2 and TRBJ2-5; D remains ambiguous. The CDR3 has 14 residues. V shed 0 bases and J shed 3 bases, with 8 bases lying between them. Germline assignment: CDR1 SNHLY and CDR2 FYNNEI. CDR3 region: CASSEAPTKETQYF. Written as DNA, the CDR3 is TGTGCCAGCAGTGAAGCGCCGACCAAAGAGACCCAGTACTTC.

This chain uses TRBV28 with TRBJ2-5; D ambiguous. This CDR3 is built from 12 residues. The V end lost 5 bases, the J end lost 7 bases, and 11 bases lay between the germline ends. In germline, CDR1 is MDHEN, CDR2 SYDVKM. The chain's CDR3 is CASSNWALTQYF. The CDR3 bases are TGTGCCAGCAGTAACTGGGCCCTGACCCAGTACTTC.

Ten or more counts support this clone. This chain uses TRBV28 with TRBJ2-5; the D gene is possibly TRBD1 (6 bases). This CDR3 has 13 amino acids. V lost 2 bases and J 5 bases, leaving 9 bases between the germline ends. Germline-derived CDR1 and CDR2 are MDHEN and SYDVKM. The CDR3 loop is CASSLTGRETQYF. The CDR3 nucleotides are TGTGCCAGCAGTTTAACAGGGCGGGAGACCCAGTACTTC. Full variable domain (outside the CDR3, taken from reference TRBV28 and TRBJ2-5): DVKVTQSSRYLVKRTGEKVFLECVQDMDHENMFWYRQDPGLGLRLIYFSYDVKMKEKGDIPEGYSVSREKKERFSLILESASTNQTSMYLCASSLTGRETQYFGPGTRLLVL.

The chain is built from TRBV20-1 and TRBJ1-2, with TRBD1 matching 7 bases. CDR1 is DFQATT, CDR2 SNEGSKA, per germline (reference sequence). There are 12 residues in the CDR3. V was clipped by 3 bases and J by 3 bases; unmatched bases: 1. CDR3: CSARGTDYGYTF. The CDR3 nucleotides read TGCAGTGCTAGGGGGACAGACTATGGCTACACCTTC.

CDR3: CASSPPRDRLVSYTF. Here the CDR3 DNA reads TGTGCCAGCAGCCCTCCCCGGGACAGGTTAGTGAGCTACACCTTC. V is TRBV7-3 and J is TRBJ1-2, with 8 positions matching TRBD1. CDR1 SGHTA and CDR2 FQGTGA come from the germline V gene. The ends lost 5 bases at V and 9 bases at J; junction bases unmatched: 14. This CDR3 spans 15 amino acids.

A remark on this clone: One junction end does not reproduce the germline sequence, and a read error may be involved. The gene calls are TRBV9 and TRBJ2-7; TRBD2 aligns across 9 bases. CDR3 size: 14 residues. The V gene's germline CDR1 is SGDLS and CDR2 YYNGEE. CDR3 protein: CASSVVSGSYEQHF. The CDR3 region has the DNA TGTGCCAGCAGCGTCGTTAGCGGGAGTTACGAGCAGCACTTC.

In this sample, this clone turned up many times. This chain links TRBV2 with TRBJ2-3; the match to TRBD1 covers 7 bases. The germline V gene has CDR1 SNHLY and CDR2 FYNNEI. Losses at the gene ends were 8 bases for V and 1 base for J; bases not matched to a gene: 9. This CDR3 has 15 amino acids. CDR3 loop: CASPKLGQGTDTQYF. The CDR3 DNA follows: TGTGCCAGCCCCAAACTAGGACAGGGCACAGATACGCAGTATTTT.

This clone was seen many times. The chain is built from TRBV29-1 and TRBJ1-1, with D perhaps matching TRBD1 (6 bases). Trimming left V 6 bases short and J 2 bases short, with 13 bases between. This CDR3 region has 13 residues. Germline values: CDR1 SQVTM, CDR2 ANQGSEA. The DNA for the CDR3 is TGCAGCGTGGGACGGGACATTAACACTGAAGCTTTCTTT. Translated, it gives CSVGRDINTEAFF.

V gene TRBV3-1 combines with J gene TRBJ2-1; 11 nucleotides align to TRBD2. V lost 7 bases to trimming and J lost 7 bases; unmatched junction nucleotides: 6. The CDR3 sequence is 14 residues long. Per germline, CDR1 LGHDT and CDR2 YNNKEL (reference sequence). Here the CDR3 reads CASNPSGRPNEQFF. In DNA, the CDR3 is TGTGCCAGCAACCCTAGCGGGAGGCCGAATGAGCAGTTCTTC.

This clone was recorded at least ten times. This specimen includes other DNA sequences encoding the same CDR3. The chain recombines TRBV30 with TRBJ2-7; TRBD2 agrees at 11 bases. The germline V gene encodes CDR1 GTSNPN and CDR2 SVGIG (reference sequence). The V gene end was trimmed by 1 base and the J gene end by 8 bases; junction bases not matched to a gene: 4. This CDR3 is built from 13 residues. CDR3 residues: CAWSARTSGQQYF. The DNA for the CDR3 is TGTGCCTGGAGTGCGCGGACTAGCGGGCAGCAGTACTTC.

This clone was observed once. The chain is built from TRBV13 and TRBJ2-3; 11 bases are a match to TRBD2. CDR1 and CDR2 from the germline V gene are PRHDT and FYEKMQ (reference sequence). V lost 4 bases, J lost 0 bases, and 9 bases stayed unmatched. The CDR3 has 18 residues. This CDR3 reads CASSSSSGGPESTDTQYF. CDR3 nucleotides: TGTGCCAGCAGCTCTTCTAGCGGGGGGCCGGAAAGCACAGATACGCAGTATTTT.

This clone was observed many times. This chain uses TRBV11-1 with TRBJ2-6, with 12 bases matching TRBD2. This CDR3 has 18 residues. Trimming at V came to 5 bases and at J to 4 bases, leaving 9 bases not matched to a gene. Germline CDR1 SGHAT, CDR2 FQDESV (reference sequence). The CDR3 DNA sequence: TGTGCCAGCAGCATTCCTAGCGGGAGGGAATCAGGGGCCAACGTCCTGACTTTC. This encodes CASSIPSGRESGANVLTF. Complete variable domain (other parts from reference TRBV11-1 and TRBJ2-6): EAEVAQSPRYKITEKSQAVAFWCDPISGHATLYWYRQILGQGPELLVQFQDESVVDDSQLPKDRFSAERLKGVDSTLKIQPAELGDSAMYLCASSIPSGRESGANVLTFGAGSRLTVL.

The chain employs TRBV3-1 and TRBJ1-6; no definite D call. The CDR3 loop spans 13 amino acids. Trimming removed 1 base from V and 8 bases from J, with 6 bases in between. Per germline, CDR1 LGHDT and CDR2 YNNKEL (reference sequence). This CDR3 is CASSQGFHSPLHF. Written as DNA, the CDR3 is TGTGCCAGCAGCCAAGGGTTCCATTCACCCCTCCACTTT.